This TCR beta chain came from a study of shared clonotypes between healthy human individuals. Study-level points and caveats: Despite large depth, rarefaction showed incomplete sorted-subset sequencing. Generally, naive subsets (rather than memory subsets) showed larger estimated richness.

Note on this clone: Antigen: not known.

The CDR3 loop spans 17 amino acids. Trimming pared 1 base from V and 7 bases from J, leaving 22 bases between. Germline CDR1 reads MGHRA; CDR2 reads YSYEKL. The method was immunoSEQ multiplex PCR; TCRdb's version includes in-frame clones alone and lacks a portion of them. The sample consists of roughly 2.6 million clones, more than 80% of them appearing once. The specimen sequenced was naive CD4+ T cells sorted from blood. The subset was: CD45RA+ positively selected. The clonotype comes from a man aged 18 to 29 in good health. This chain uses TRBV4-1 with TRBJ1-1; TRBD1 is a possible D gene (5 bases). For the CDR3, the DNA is TGCGCCAGCAGCCAAGTGCCCCCACCGGGACTGAAGAATGAAGCTTTCTTT. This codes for CASSQVPPPGLKNEAFF.